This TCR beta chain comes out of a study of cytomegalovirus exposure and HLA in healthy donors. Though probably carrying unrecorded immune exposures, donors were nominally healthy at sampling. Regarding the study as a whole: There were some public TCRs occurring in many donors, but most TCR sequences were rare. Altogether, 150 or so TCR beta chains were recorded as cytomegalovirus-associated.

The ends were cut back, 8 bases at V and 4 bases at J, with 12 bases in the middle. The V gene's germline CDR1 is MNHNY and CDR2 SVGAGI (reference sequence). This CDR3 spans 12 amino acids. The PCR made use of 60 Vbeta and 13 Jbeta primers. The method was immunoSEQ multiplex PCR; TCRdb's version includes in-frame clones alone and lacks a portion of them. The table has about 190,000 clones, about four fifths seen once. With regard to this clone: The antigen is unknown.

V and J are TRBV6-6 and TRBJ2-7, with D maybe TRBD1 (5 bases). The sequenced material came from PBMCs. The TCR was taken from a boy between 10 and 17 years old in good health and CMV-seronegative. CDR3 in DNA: TGTGCCAGCTACGACAGTGGTTACGAGCAGTACTTC. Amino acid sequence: CASYDSGYEQYF.